This T cell receptor (beta chain) was captured in a study of PD-1 blockade in classical Hodgkin lymphoma (dated by TCRdb to between 2020 and 2021). Background on the whole study: Nivolumab dosing was 3 mg/kg intravenously every 2 weeks, continuing until either disease progression or unacceptable toxicity. To define a peripheral blood immune signature of response to PD-1 blockade in classical Hodgkin lymphoma, the study combined TCR beta sequencing with CyTOF. Paper-wide results and their limitations: Baseline TCR diversity was reported as lower in newly diagnosed patients than in healthy donors, and lower still in relapsed/refractory patients. CD4+ but not CD8+ TCR diversity rose significantly by C4D1 (p=0.0027 vs p=0.16), most apparent in complete responders (p=0.02). Lower diversity was observed in patients in whom nivolumab was started less than 1 year after ASCT, and these patients were excluded from later analyses so that confounding by immune reconstitution would be avoided. Trial patients with a complete response had baseline diversity similar to that of newly diagnosed patients, while partial responders and progressors had significantly lower diversity. Only a single clinical trial cohort was studied, and what caused the repertoire differences, possibly disease activity or prior therapy, remained undefined.

Genomic DNA was extracted with the Qiagen DNeasy kit from unsorted PBMCs and from negatively selected CD4+ and CD8+ fractions. Amplification of TCR beta CDR3 regions was done by immunoSEQ multiplex PCR with primers that anneal to V and J segments. A synthetic immune receptor repertoire was used to minimize amplification bias, and remaining bias was computationally removed after sequencing. Regarding the original processing steps: Custom Python scripts were used to quantify repertoire diversity as the Shannon entropy index. Unsorted, CD4+ and CD8+ repertoires were examined separately, except in combined analyses, for which CD4+ and CD8+ sequences were merged in silico. Clonal expansion was defined as at least a 2-fold frequency increase after treatment relative to C1D1, with a pseudocount of 0.5 for undetected baseline clones. Singleton clones were defined as clones with 0 or 1 copy at C1D1, and non-singleton clones were defined as clones with 2 or more copies. By matching protein sequences in sorted samples from the same patient, clones expanded in unsorted samples were annotated as CD4+, CD8+ or unknown. Wilcoxon tests on paired samples were used to test diversity changes from C1D1 to C4D1. In TCRdb, the immuneACCESS table is reduced to in-frame sequences with V and J assigned. These tables do not hold every clone; where another copy was compared, an unresolved V gene accounts for under half, and the others remain unexplained. V, J and clone size are those of that table, while D and trimming were read from the DNA. This sample has about 40,000 clones in its table, and about three quarters of those were observed once. Roughly 12% of the sample is taken by the ten largest.

In the case of this clone: Its specific antigen is unknown. It has no much larger one-base neighbor in the sample; base qualities were not kept.

Explained via the paper, the time point label denotes: cycle 1 day 1 (C1D1), immediately before nivolumab initiation. Relapse after autologous stem cell transplantation had occurred in all trial patients, and cohorts A, B and C were distinguished by prior brentuximab vedotin exposure. The trial cohort comprised 60 or so patients with relapsed/refractory classical Hodgkin lymphoma whose best overall responses were complete response, partial response or progressive disease. Single-agent nivolumab was administered to trial patients in the multi-cohort phase II CheckMate 205 trial. An independent review committee assessed best overall response by applying the 2007 International Working Group response criteria. Trial PBMCs were obtained immediately prior to nivolumab initiation (C1D1) and on therapy at cycle 2 day 1 and cycle 4 day 1. Peripheral blood was collected in 8 mL Vacutainer Cell Preparation Tubes, from which PBMCs were isolated by centrifugation and then cryopreserved.

The CDR1 and CDR2 encoded by the germline V gene are MNHEY and SVGAGI. The cysteine opens and the phenylalanine closes a CDR3 of 11 amino acids. The only DNA kept is the CDR3, 33 bases in frame from the first base. Trimming at the junction amounts to 7 bases on V and 7 bases on J, and the germline ends lie 10 bases apart. The source material was peripheral blood mononuclear cells (PBMCs), sampled at baseline. The sequence derives from a human donor with classical Hodgkin lymphoma. The chain employs TRBV6-5 and TRBJ1-1; no D segment can be confidently identified. The nucleotides read TGTGCCAGCACTCATTGGGGTGAAGCTTTCTTT. It translates as CASTHWGEAFF.